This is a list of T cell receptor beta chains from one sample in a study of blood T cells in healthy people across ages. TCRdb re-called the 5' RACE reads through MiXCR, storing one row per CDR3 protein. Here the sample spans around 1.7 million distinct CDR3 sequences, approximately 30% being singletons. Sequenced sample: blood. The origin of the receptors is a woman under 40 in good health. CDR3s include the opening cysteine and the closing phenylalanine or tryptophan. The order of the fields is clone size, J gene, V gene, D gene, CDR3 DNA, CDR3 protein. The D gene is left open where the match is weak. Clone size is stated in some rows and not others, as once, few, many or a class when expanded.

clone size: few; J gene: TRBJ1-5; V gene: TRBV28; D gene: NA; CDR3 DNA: TGTGCCAGCAGTTTGGGGGCCCTGTTCGGGCAGCCCCAGCATTTT; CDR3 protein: CASSLGALFGQPQHF
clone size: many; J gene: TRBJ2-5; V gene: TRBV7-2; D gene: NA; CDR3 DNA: TGTGCCAGCAGCAAAAGATTCAGGGGTGCCGAAGAGACCCAGTACTTC; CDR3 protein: CASSKRFRGAEETQYF
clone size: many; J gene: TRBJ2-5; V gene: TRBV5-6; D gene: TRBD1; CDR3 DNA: TGTGCCAGCAGCTCCACAGGACAGGGGGAGACCCAGTACTTC; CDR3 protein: CASSSTGQGETQYF
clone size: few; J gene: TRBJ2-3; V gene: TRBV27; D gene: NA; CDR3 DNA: TGTGCCAGCAGTCTAAGAGGGCCGGGGAGCACAGATACGCAGTATTTT; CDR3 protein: CASSLRGPGSTDTQYF
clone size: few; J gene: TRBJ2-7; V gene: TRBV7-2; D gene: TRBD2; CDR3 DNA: TGTGCCAGCAGCCAAATAGCGGGAACCTACGAGCAGTACTTC; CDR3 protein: CASSQIAGTYEQYF
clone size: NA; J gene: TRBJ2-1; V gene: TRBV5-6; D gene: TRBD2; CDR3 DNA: TGTGCCAGCACCCTTTCTAGCGGGGAGTACAATGAGCAGTTCTTC; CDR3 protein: CASTLSSGEYNEQFF
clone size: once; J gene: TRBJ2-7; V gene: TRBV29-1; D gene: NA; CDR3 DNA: TGCAGCGTTGTAAGGAACTCCTACGAGCAGTACTTC; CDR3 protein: CSVVRNSYEQYF
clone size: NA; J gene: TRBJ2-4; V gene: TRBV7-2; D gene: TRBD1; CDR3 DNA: TGTGTCAGCAGCTTAGCGTACAGGGGGGAACTAGCCAAAAACATTCAGTACTTC; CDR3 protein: CVSSLAYRGELAKNIQYF
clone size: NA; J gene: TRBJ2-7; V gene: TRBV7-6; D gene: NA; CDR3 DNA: TGTGCCAGCGCCCCTTGGTCAGCGGGTCCCTACGAGCAGTACTTC; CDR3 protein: CASAPWSAGPYEQYF
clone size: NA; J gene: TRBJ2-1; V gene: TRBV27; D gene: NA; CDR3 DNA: TGTGCCAGCAGTTCCGGGCCGCACCGCGGTCTCAATGAGCAGTTCTTC; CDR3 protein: CASSSGPHRGLNEQFF
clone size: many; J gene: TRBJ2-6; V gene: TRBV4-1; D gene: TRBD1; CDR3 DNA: TGCGCCAGCAGCCATCAACAGGGGGCCGGGGCCAACGTCCTGACTTTC; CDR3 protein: CASSHQQGAGANVLTF
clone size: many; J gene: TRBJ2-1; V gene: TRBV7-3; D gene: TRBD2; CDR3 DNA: TGTGCCAGCAGCGGACTAGCGGGAGGTGGTTTGCAGTTCTTC; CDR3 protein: CASSGLAGGGLQFF
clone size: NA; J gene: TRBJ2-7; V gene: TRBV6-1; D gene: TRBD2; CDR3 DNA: TGTGCCAGCACAACCCGGCCTAGCGGGAGGGCCGGGGGTAGGTACGAGCAGTACTTC; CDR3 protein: CASTTRPSGRAGGRYEQYF
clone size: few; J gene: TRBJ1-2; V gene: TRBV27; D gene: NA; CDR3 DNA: TGTGCCAGCGTGATGGGCCACACCTTC; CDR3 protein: CASVMGHTF
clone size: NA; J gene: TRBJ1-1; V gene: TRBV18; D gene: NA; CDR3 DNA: TGTGCCAGCTCAGAGACGGTAGGGAACACTGAAGCTTTCTTT; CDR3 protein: CASSETVGNTEAFF
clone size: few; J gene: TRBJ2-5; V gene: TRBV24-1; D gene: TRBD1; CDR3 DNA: TGTGCCGCCAGTGACCCGGACAGGGGCCAAGAGACCCAGTACTTC; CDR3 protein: CAASDPDRGQETQYF
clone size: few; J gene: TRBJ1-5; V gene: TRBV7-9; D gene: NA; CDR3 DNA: TGTGCCAGCACCTTCGGGGATGGGCAGCCCCAGCATTTT; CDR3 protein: CASTFGDGQPQHF
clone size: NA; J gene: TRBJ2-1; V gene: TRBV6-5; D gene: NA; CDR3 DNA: TGTGCCAGCAGTTCACGCTCGGGTTCCTACAATGAGCAGTTCTTC; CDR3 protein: CASSSRSGSYNEQFF
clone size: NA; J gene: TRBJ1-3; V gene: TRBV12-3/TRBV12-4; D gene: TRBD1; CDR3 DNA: TGTGCCAGCAGTGGGACAGGAAGCACCATATATTTT; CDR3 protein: CASSGTGSTIYF
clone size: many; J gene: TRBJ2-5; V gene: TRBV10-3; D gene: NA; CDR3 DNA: TGTGCCACCTCCGCAATGGAAGAGACCCAGTACTTC; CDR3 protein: CATSAMEETQYF
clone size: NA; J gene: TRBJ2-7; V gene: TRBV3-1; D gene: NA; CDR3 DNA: TGTGCCAGTAGCTATCGGACTAACTACGAGCAGTACTTC; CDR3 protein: CASSYRTNYEQYF
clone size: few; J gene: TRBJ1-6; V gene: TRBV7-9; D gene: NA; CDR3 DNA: TGTGCCAGCAGCTCGAGGGATTCCTATAATTCACCCCTCCACTTT; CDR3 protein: CASSSRDSYNSPLHF
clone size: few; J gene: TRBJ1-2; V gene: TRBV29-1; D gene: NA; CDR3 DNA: TGCAGCGTTGATGTGGGGGAAAACTATGGCTACACCTTC; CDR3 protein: CSVDVGENYGYTF
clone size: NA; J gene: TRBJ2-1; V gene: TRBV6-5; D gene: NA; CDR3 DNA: TGTGCCAGCCACAGGGTGGGGGGCGTCCAGTTCTTC; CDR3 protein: CASHRVGGVQFF
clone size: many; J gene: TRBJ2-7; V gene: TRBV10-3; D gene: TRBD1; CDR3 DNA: TGTGCCATCAGTGACGGACAGGCCCGCTCCTACGAGCAGTACTTC; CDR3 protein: CAISDGQARSYEQYF
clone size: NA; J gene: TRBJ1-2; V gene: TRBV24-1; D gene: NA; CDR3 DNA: TGTGCCACCAGTGATTTTAAGGAGGGCTACACCTTC; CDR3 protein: CATSDFKEGYTF
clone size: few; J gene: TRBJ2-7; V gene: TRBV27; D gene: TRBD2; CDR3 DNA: TGTGCCAGCTGCGGGGGGTTTGGGCGCGAGCAGTACTTC; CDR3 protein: CASCGGFGREQYF
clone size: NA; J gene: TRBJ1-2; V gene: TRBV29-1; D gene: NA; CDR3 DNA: TGCAGCGTGTTTGCAAGACGAGTGGGCTATGGCTACACCTTC; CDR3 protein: CSVFARRVGYGYTF
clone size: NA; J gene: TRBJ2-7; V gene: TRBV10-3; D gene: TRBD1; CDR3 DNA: TGTGCCATCGGCGCCACAGGGGACTCCTACGAGCAGTACTTC; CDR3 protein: CAIGATGDSYEQYF
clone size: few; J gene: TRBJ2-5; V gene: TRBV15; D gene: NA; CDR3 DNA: TGTGCCACCAGCGGCCGTCCTGTGGGGTCGGGGACCCAGTACTTC; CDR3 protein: CATSGRPVGSGTQYF
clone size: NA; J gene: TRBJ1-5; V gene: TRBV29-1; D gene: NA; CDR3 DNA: TGCAGCGTCACAGATAGTTGGAATCAGCCCCAGCATTTT; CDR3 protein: CSVTDSWNQPQHF
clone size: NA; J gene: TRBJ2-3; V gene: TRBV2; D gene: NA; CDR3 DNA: TGTGCAGATAGCGGACGCAGGAGCGCAGATACGCAGTATTTT; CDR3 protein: CADSGRRSADTQYF
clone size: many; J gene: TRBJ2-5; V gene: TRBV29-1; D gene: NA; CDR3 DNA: TGCAGCGTTGAAGAGGGGTTGGAGACCCAGTACTTC; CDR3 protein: CSVEEGLETQYF
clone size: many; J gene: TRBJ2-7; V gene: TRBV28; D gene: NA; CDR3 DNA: TGTGCCAGTAGGGACATCAAGACCGAGCAGTACTTC; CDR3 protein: CASRDIKTEQYF
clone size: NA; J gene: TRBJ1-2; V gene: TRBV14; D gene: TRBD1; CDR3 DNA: TGTGCCAGCATCCGCGAAGCGGGGACAGGGGTATTGGATGGCTACACCTTC; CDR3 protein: CASIREAGTGVLDGYTF
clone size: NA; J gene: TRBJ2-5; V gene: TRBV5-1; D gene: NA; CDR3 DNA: TGCGCCAGCAGCGCCTCCTGGGGAGAGACCCAGTACTTC; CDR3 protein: CASSASWGETQYF
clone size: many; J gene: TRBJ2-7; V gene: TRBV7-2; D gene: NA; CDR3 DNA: TGTGCCAGCAGCTTAGGGACCGCCAGCTCCTACGAGCAGTACTTC; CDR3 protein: CASSLGTASSYEQYF